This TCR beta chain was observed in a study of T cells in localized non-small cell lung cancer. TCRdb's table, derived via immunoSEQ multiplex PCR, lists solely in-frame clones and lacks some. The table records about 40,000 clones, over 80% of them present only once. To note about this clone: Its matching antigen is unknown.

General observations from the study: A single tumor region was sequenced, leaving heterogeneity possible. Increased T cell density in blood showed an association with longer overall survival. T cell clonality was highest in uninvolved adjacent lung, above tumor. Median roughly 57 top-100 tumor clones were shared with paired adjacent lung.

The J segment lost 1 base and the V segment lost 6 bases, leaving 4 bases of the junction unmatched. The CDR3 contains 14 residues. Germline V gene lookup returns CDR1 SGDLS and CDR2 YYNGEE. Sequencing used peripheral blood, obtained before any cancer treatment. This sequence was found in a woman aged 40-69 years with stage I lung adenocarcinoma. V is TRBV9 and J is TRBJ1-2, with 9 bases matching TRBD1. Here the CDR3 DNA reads TGTGCCAGCACCCGGACAGGGGATAACTATGGCTACACCTTC. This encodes CASTRTGDNYGYTF.